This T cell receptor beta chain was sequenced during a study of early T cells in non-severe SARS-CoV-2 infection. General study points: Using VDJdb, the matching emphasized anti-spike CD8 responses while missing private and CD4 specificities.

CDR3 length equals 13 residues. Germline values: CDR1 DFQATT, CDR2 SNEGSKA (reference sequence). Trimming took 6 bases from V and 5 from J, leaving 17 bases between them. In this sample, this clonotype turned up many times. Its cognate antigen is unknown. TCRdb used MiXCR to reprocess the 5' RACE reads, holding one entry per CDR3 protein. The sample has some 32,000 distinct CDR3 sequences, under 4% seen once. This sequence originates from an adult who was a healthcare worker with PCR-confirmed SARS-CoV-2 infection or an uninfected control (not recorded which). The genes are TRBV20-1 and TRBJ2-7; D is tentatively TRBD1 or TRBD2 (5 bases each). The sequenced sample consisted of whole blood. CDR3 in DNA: TGCAGTGCGCCGGGACCAACGACCCACGAGCAGTACTTC. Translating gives CSAPGPTTHEQYF.